These 31 T cell receptor beta chains originate from one sample sequenced in a study of blood T cell repertoires in COVID-19. Clones were read by immunoSEQ multiplex PCR, and TCRdb kept only the in-frame ones, dropping some. The sample records hundreds of thousands of clones, 75% to 85% being singletons. The source material was peripheral blood. The receptors derive from an elderly woman with COVID-19, enrolled during active disease.

The gene calls are TRBV6-5 and TRBJ1-5; tentatively, D is TRBD1 (6 bases). V gave up 6 bases and J gave up 6 bases, with 18 bases separating them. Germline V gene lookup returns CDR1 MNHEY and CDR2 SVGAGI. CDR3 length equals 15 residues. The CDR3 nucleotides are TGTGCCAGCAGCCCAACAGGGAGCAGGGGTCAGCCCCAGCATTTT. It codes for CASSPTGSRGQPQHF.

The J gene is TRBJ1-4, the V gene TRBV30; 8 bases align to TRBD1. Germline lookup yields CDR1 GTSNPN and CDR2 SVGIG (reference sequence). V was clipped by 3 bases and J by 7 bases; unmatched bases: 4. CDR3 length equals 13 residues. This chain's CDR3 is CAWRSGGVEKLFF. Here the CDR3 DNA reads TGTGCCTGGAGATCAGGGGGCGTTGAAAAACTGTTTTTT.

The V and J genes are TRBV6-5 and TRBJ1-6, with 7 positions matching TRBD1. V shed 8 bases and J 7 bases; nucleotides not matched to a gene: 5. This CDR3 has 13 residues. CDR1 is MNHEY, CDR2 SVGAGI, per germline. The CDR3 protein is CASGQVLNSPLHF. The DNA for the CDR3 is TGTGCCAGCGGACAGGTTTTGAATTCACCCCTCCACTTT.

The genes are TRBV7-2 and TRBJ2-2; the match to TRBD2 covers 8 bases. The CDR3 consists of 15 residues. The germline gives CDR1 SGHTA, CDR2 FQGNSA. V was pared by 6 bases and J by 4 bases, with 7 bases of the junction left unmatched. The CDR3 coding sequence is TGTGCCAGCAGGAATAGCGGGAAGGGCACCGGGGAGCTGTTTTTT. Amino acid sequence: CASRNSGKGTGELFF.

This clone was seen a single time. The chain carries TRBV7-9 and TRBJ2-1; D is unclear. Deletions cut 5 bases from V and 4 bases from J, with 6 bases between. CDR3 length: 12 amino acids. Germline V gene data show CDR1 as SEHNR and CDR2 as FQNEAQ (reference sequence). CDR3 protein: CASSRLYNEQFF. CDR3 in DNA: TGTGCCAGCAGCCGACTGTACAATGAGCAGTTCTTC.

The chain combines TRBV11-2 with TRBJ2-2; D may be TRBD2 (6 bases). Germline values: CDR1 SGHAT, CDR2 FQNNGV. Trimming removed 3 bases at V and 2 bases at J, with 13 bases between. The CDR3 has 16 residues. The CDR3 loop reads CASSFGSGSNTGELFF. CDR3 bases: TGTGCCAGCAGCTTCGGCAGCGGGTCTAACACCGGGGAGCTGTTTTTT.

This clone has just one count. This rearrangement joins TRBV5-1 to TRBJ2-3; 8 bases match TRBD2. Germline-derived CDR1 and CDR2 are SGHRS and YFSETQ. V lost 4 bases and J lost 4; bases outside the gene matches: 5. The CDR3 contains 14 residues. CDR3 in DNA: TGCGCCAGCAGCCTCCCGGGACTAGCAGATACGCAGTATTTT. Its protein product is CASSLPGLADTQYF.

Concerning this clone: Other DNA sequences in this sample translate to the same CDR3. The chain recombines TRBV5-1 with TRBJ1-1; D is ambiguous. The CDR3 length is 13 residues. CDR1 is SGHRS and CDR2 is YFSETQ in the germline V gene. V dropped 4 bases and J dropped 2 bases, with 9 bases sitting between them. The CDR3 loop is CASSRTVNTEAFF. DNA of the CDR3: TGCGCCAGCAGCCGAACAGTAAACACTGAAGCTTTCTTT.

V gene TRBV11-2 combines with J gene TRBJ2-1; 8 bases fit TRBD1. Germline values: CDR1 SGHAT, CDR2 FQNNGV. This CDR3 comprises 15 residues. J lost 12 bases, V lost 2 bases, and 12 bases had no gene match. Here the CDR3 DNA reads TGTGCCAGCAGCTTACGACAAAATACAGGGGGAGGGCAGTTCTTC. Its translation is CASSLRQNTGGGQFF.

The chain links TRBV2 to TRBJ2-2; no clear D. In germline, CDR1 is SNHLY, CDR2 FYNNEI. The CDR3 totals 13 residues. V was trimmed by 7 bases and J by 5 bases, leaving 11 bases between them. This CDR3 reads CASTTPNTGELFF. The DNA for the CDR3 is TGTGCCAGCACCACTCCCAATACCGGGGAGCTGTTTTTT.

This clone was seen only a few times. The V call is TRBV7-2, the J call TRBJ2-1; 10 nucleotides match TRBD1. In germline, CDR1 is SGHTA, CDR2 FQGNSA. V trimming: 5 bases; J trimming: 1 base; junction bases outside the gene matches: 11. CDR3 size: 18 residues. The CDR3 spells CASSTPGQGLRSYNEQFF. As DNA, the CDR3 is TGTGCCAGCAGCACTCCGGGACAGGGGCTTCGGTCCTACAATGAGCAGTTCTTC.

This clone was picked up one time. The chain is built from TRBV9 and TRBJ2-2; 7 bases fit TRBD2. Germline CDR1 and CDR2: SGDLS and YYNGEE. This CDR3 has 19 residues. Unmatched junction bases numbered 15, after V lost 4 bases and J lost 0 bases. The CDR3 loop is CASSPLPGREPSNTGELFF. The CDR3 bases are TGTGCCAGCAGCCCCCTCCCCGGGCGGGAGCCTTCGAACACCGGGGAGCTGTTTTTT. The whole variable domain, remainder taken from reference TRBV9 and TRBJ2-2, is DSGVTQTPKHLITATGQRVTLRCSPRSGDLSVYWYQQSLDQGLQFLIQYYNGEERAKGNILERFSAQQFPDLHSELNLSSLELGDSALYFCASSPLPGREPSNTGELFFGEGSRLTVL.

This chain uses TRBV30 with TRBJ2-3, with 10 bases matching TRBD2. CDR1 GTSNPN and CDR2 SVGIG come from the germline V gene (reference sequence). This CDR3 spans 15 amino acids. V lost 3 bases, J lost 3 bases, and 6 bases stayed unmatched. The CDR3 sequence is CAWRLAGGWTDTQYF. The CDR3 coding sequence is TGTGCCTGGAGGTTAGCGGGAGGATGGACAGATACGCAGTATTTT. The full variable domain, rest sourced from reference TRBV30 and TRBJ2-3, is SQTIHQWPATLVQPVGSPLSLECTVEGTSNPNLYWYRQAAGRGLQLLFYSVGIGQISSEVPQNLSASRPQDRQFILSSKKLLLSDSGFYLCAWRLAGGWTDTQYFGPGTRLTVL.

This chain links TRBV28 with TRBJ2-7; 7 positions agree with TRBD2. V trimming: 7 bases; J trimming: 5 bases; junction bases outside the gene matches: 5. CDR1 and CDR2 (germline): MDHEN, SYDVKM. This CDR3 spans 12 amino acids. CDR3 protein: CASTSGMDEQYF. The CDR3 DNA is TGTGCCAGCACAAGCGGGATGGACGAGCAGTACTTC.

CDR3 amino acids: CASSTRAGLAGGRETQYF. DNA of the CDR3: TGTGCCAGCAGCACAAGGGCAGGGCTAGCGGGAGGAAGGGAGACCCAGTACTTC. The chain employs TRBV7-8 and TRBJ2-5, with 11 bases fitting TRBD2. J gave up 5 bases and V 5 bases, and 16 bases lay outside the gene matches. This CDR3 contains 18 residues. From germline, CDR1 is SGHVS and CDR2 FQNEAQ. Drawing the rest from reference TRBV7-8 and TRBJ2-5, the complete variable domain is GAGVSQSPRYKVAKRGQDVALRCDPISGHVSLFWYQQALGQGPEFLTYFQNEAQLDKSGLPSDRFFAERPEGSVSTLKIQRTQQEDSAVYLCASSTRAGLAGGRETQYFGPGTRLLVL.

This clone was seen only a few times. The chain carries TRBV6-1 and TRBJ1-6; TRBD1 aligns across 7 bases. The CDR3 length is 16 residues. Trimming cost V 4 bases and J 7 bases; bases outside gene matches: 10. Germline CDR1 and CDR2: MNHNS and SASEGT. CDR3 in DNA: TGTGCCAGCAGTGGAGGGACAGCGCTCCCCAATTCACCCCTCCACTTT. It specifies CASSGGTALPNSPLHF.

The chain uses TRBV11-2 and TRBJ2-5; D may be TRBD2 (5 bases). This CDR3 has 14 residues. The ends were cut back, 4 bases at V and 0 bases at J, with 9 bases in the middle. Germline loops: CDR1 SGHAT, CDR2 FQNNGV. CDR3 nucleotide sequence: TGTGCCAGCAGCTCCCTGACTAACCAAGAGACCCAGTACTTC. Translation gives CASSSLTNQETQYF.

The chain couples TRBV6-5 to TRBJ1-4; D gene uncertain. With 5 bases removed from V and 5 bases from J, the gap between germline ends came to 9 bases. CDR3 length: 13 amino acids. Per germline, CDR1 MNHEY and CDR2 SVGAGI. CDR3 DNA sequence: TGTGCCAGCAGTCCCACATCGAATGAAAAACTGTTTTTT. As protein: CASSPTSNEKLFF.

This rearrangement joins TRBV30 to TRBJ1-2; 10 nucleotides agree with TRBD1. The germline CDR1 and CDR2 sequences are GTSNPN and SVGIG (reference sequence). The CDR3 is made up of 13 amino acids. Germline trimming cut 5 bases from V and 4 bases from J; bases unmatched to any gene: 4. The CDR3 loop is CAWGDRGLYGYTF. The CDR3 coding sequence is TGTGCCTGGGGTGACAGGGGGCTCTATGGCTACACCTTC.

The gene calls are TRBV24-1 and TRBJ2-1; 11 nucleotides align to TRBD2. The CDR3 covers 16 residues. Germline assignment: CDR1 KGHDR and CDR2 SFDVKD. The trim removed 5 bases at V and 3 bases at J, leaving 5 bases unmatched. As DNA, the CDR3 is TGTGCCACCAGTGCCTCACTAGCGGGAGTCTACAATGAGCAGTTCTTC. This translates into CATSASLAGVYNEQFF.

There are a few counts of this clone. This chain joins TRBV28 and TRBJ2-3; possible D gene TRBD2, 6 bases. The CDR3 spans 12 residues. Trimming removed 6 bases at V and 9 bases at J, with 13 bases between. Germline V gene data show CDR1 as MDHEN and CDR2 as SYDVKM. The chain's CDR3 is CASSFSSVTQYF. The DNA for the CDR3 is TGTGCCAGCAGCTTTTCTAGCGTAACGCAGTATTTT.

The CDR3 DNA sequence: TGTGCCAGCAGCTTTTCTCTTGGGGTCGTTAGACAGGCTGAACTGACCTACGAGCAGTACTTC. Translation: CASSFSLGVVRQAELTYEQYF. The J gene is TRBJ2-7, the V gene TRBV12-1; the table's TRBD1 call for D was not verified on the DNA. TRBV12-1 is recorded as a pseudogene. The CDR3 runs 21 residues.

The CDR3 DNA sequence: TGTGCCAGCTCCCCCGGGACAGGGGTCGGCAATGAGCAGTTCTTC. As protein: CASSPGTGVGNEQFF. The chain joins TRBV18 to TRBJ2-1; 10 bases agree with TRBD1. In germline, CDR1 is KGHSH, CDR2 LQKENI. V was clipped by 6 bases and J by 6 bases; unmatched bases: 8. The CDR3 extends over 15 amino acids.

A few counts support this clone. This sequence joins TRBV5-1 and TRBJ2-7; tentative D call: TRBD1 (5 bases). V was trimmed by 0 bases and J by 3 bases, leaving 10 bases between them. CDR3 length: 14 residues. The germline V gene encodes CDR1 SGHRS and CDR2 YFSETQ. The CDR3 DNA reads TGCGCCAGCAGCTTGGACGACAGAGTCTACGAGCAGTACTTC. Translated: CASSLDDRVYEQYF. Drawing the rest from reference TRBV5-1 and TRBJ2-7, the complete variable domain is KAGVTQTPRYLIKTRGQQVTLSCSPISGHRSVSWYQQTPGQGLQFLFEYFSETQRNKGNFPGRFSGRQFSNSRSEMNVSTLELGDSALYLCASSLDDRVYEQYFGPGTRLTVT.

This sequence joins TRBV30 and TRBJ1-1, with unresolved D. V lost 4 bases to trimming and J lost 0 bases, with 9 bases between them. Germline CDR1 and CDR2: GTSNPN and SVGIG (reference sequence). CDR3 length: 13 amino acids. In nucleotides, the CDR3 is TGTGCCTGGACCGGCCGGGTGAACACTGAAGCTTTCTTT. Its protein is CAWTGRVNTEAFF.

The chain combines TRBV5-1 with TRBJ1-2, with D hard to call. V was cut by 2 bases and J by 4 bases, with 9 bases left in between. This CDR3 region has 13 residues. The germline gives CDR1 SGHRS, CDR2 YFSETQ. The CDR3 loop reads CASSFSQAYGYTF. Here the CDR3 DNA reads TGCGCCAGCAGCTTCTCCCAGGCCTATGGCTACACCTTC.

The chain joins TRBV27 to TRBJ1-5; no clear D gene. This CDR3 region has 13 residues. V was pared by 3 bases and J by 6 bases, with 9 bases between. CDR1 is MNHEY and CDR2 is SMNVEV in the germline V gene (reference sequence). CDR3 amino acids: CASSFAFSQPQHF. The CDR3 nucleotides are TGTGCCAGCAGTTTTGCGTTTAGTCAGCCCCAGCATTTT.

The chain links TRBV2 to TRBJ1-6, with a possible D match to TRBD1 (5 bases). The germline V gene encodes CDR1 SNHLY and CDR2 FYNNEI. The length of the CDR3 is 17 residues. Deletions cut 1 base from V and 7 bases from J, with 17 bases between. CDR3 in DNA: TGTGCCAGCAGTGAAGATAAGGGGATAGGTGGAAATTCACCCCTCCACTTT. Protein product: CASSEDKGIGGNSPLHF.

The V call is TRBV6-5, the J call TRBJ2-7, with D maybe TRBD1 (6 bases). V was clipped by 2 bases and J by 2 bases, with 13 bases between them. Germline values: CDR1 MNHEY, CDR2 SVGAGI. This CDR3 spans 15 amino acids. The CDR3 region is CASSYGSGAPYEQYF. The CDR3 region has the DNA TGTGCCAGCAGTTACGGCTCAGGGGCCCCCTACGAGCAGTACTTC.

This chain joins TRBV18 and TRBJ1-1; 7 positions match TRBD1. The CDR3 is 15 amino acids. V was pared by 0 bases and J by 6 bases, with 7 bases of the junction left unmatched. The germline V gene has CDR1 KGHSH and CDR2 LQKENI. CDR3 nucleotides: TGTGCCAGCTCACCACCCCTGACAGGGATCGCTGAAGCTTTCTTT. This sequence encodes CASSPPLTGIAEAFF.

This chain connects TRBV5-1 to TRBJ2-7; tentatively, D is TRBD2 (5 bases). The CDR3 length is 12 residues. CDR1 SGHRS and CDR2 YFSETQ come from the germline V gene. Trimming removed 0 bases from V and 6 bases from J, with 7 bases in between. In nucleotides, the CDR3 is TGCGCCAGCAGCTTGGCGGGGTTCGAGCAGTACTTC. Amino acid sequence: CASSLAGFEQYF.